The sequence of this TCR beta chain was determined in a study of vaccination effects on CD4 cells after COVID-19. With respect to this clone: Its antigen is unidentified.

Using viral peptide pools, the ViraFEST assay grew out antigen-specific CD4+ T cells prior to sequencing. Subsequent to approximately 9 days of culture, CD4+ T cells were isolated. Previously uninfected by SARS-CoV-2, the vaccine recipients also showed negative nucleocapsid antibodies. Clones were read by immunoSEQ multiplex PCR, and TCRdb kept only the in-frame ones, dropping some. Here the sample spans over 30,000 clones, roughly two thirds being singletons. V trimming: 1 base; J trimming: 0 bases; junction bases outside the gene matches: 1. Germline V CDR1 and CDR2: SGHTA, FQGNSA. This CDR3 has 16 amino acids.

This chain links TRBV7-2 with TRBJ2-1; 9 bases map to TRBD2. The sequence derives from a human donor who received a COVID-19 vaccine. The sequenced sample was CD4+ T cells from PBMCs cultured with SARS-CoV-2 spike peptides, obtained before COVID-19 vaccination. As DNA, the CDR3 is TGTGCCAGCAGCTTAGGCGGGGGGGGCTCCTACAATGAGCAGTTCTTC. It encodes CASSLGGGGSYNEQFF.